This T cell receptor beta chain is from a study of cytomegalovirus exposure and HLA in healthy donors. Study information: Earlier findings included approximately 120 million unique TCR beta sequences obtained from some 180 million T cells. Findings and limits, study-wide: Presence/absence analyses took donor sequencing depth as roughly uniform.

A remark on this clone: Its antigen is unidentified.

PCR primers comprised 60 Vbeta and 13 Jbeta primers. Produced via immunoSEQ multiplex PCR; TCRdb's table is partial and in-frame only. The repertoire holds roughly 100,000 clones, with approximately 78% as singletons. What was sequenced was PBMCs. The clonotype comes from a woman between 40 and 50 years old in good health and CMV-seronegative.

The CDR3 loop is CASSQGTAYGYTF. The CDR3 nucleotides read TGCGCCAGCAGCCAAGGGACAGCCTATGGCTACACCTTC. This sequence joins TRBV4-3 and TRBJ1-2; possible D gene TRBD1, 6 bases. CDR3 length: 13 amino acids. Germline CDR1 LGHNA, CDR2 YSLEER. Trimming stripped 1 base from V and 4 bases from J, with 7 bases between.